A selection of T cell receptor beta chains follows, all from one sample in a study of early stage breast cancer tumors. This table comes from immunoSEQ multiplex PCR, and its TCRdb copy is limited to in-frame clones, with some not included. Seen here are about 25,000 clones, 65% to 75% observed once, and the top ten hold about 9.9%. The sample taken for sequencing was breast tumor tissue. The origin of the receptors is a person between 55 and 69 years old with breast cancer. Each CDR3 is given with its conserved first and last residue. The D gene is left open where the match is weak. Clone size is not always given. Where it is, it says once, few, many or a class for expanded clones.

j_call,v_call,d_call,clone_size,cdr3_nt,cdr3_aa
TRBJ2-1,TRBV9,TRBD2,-,TGTGCCAGCAGCGGGCTAGCGGGAGCGGGTGAGCAGTTCTTC,CASSGLAGAGEQFF
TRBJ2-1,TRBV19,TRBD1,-,TGTGCCAGTAGTGAAATCGGTTTCAGGGGGAGCTCCTACAATGAGCAGTTCTTC,CASSEIGFRGSSYNEQFF
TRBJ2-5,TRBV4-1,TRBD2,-,TGCGCCAGCAGCTCACTAGCGGGAGAGGGAGAGACCCAGTACTTC,CASSSLAGEGETQYF
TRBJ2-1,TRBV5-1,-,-,TGCGCCAGCAGCTTGGCCGTGGGAGGTCCCTACAATGAGCAGTTCTTC,CASSLAVGGPYNEQFF
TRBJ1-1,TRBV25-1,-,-,TGTGCCAGCAGGACGGCGGGGGGCGACACTGAAGCTTTCTTT,CASRTAGGDTEAFF
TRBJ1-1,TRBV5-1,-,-,TGCGCCAGCAGCTTGGGTTTAGGTTGGAGCACTGAAGCTTTCTTT,CASSLGLGWSTEAFF
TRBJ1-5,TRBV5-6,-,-,TGTGCCAGCAGCTTGCGGTATCAGCCCCAGCATTTT,CASSLRYQPQHF
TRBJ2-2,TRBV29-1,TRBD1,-,TGCAGCGTTGAACAGGGACAGGGGGGGATCGGGGAGCTGTTTTTT,CSVEQGQGGIGELFF
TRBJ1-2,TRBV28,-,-,TGTGCCAGCCGATCAGGGGTTCGTTGGGGCTACACCTTC,CASRSGVRWGYTF
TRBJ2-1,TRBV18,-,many,TGTGCCAGCTCATCCCCGGGGTCCCACAATGAGCAGTTCTTC,CASSSPGSHNEQFF
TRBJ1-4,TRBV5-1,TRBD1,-,TGCGCCAGCAGCCCGAGGGACAGTGGGGAAAAACTGTTTTTT,CASSPRDSGEKLFF
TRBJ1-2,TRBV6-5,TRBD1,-,TGTGCCAGCAGTCCATCACTGGACAGGGGTGGCTACACCTTC,CASSPSLDRGGYTF
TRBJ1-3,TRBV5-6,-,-,TGTGCCAGCAGCTTGCTAGCCCTGCAGACCCGCTCTGGAAACACCATATATTTT,CASSLLALQTRSGNTIYF
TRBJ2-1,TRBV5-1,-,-,TGCGCCAGCAGCCGGGGGGTTACAGGGGGGCCCAATGAGCAGTTCTTC,CASSRGVTGGPNEQFF
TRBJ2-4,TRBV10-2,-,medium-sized,TGCGCCAGCACAGCCCTTGGGGGCAGCAAAAACATTCAGTACTTC,CASTALGGSKNIQYF
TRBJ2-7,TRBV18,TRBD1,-,TGTGCCAGCTCATTCAGGACAGGGCCCCACGAGCAGTACTTC,CASSFRTGPHEQYF
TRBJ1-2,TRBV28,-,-,TGTGCCACCTTTTCCTCCTCGAACTATGGCTACACCTTC,CATFSSSNYGYTF
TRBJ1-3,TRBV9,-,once,TGTGCCAGCAGCGTAGGCCCGAGGAACACCATATATTTT,CASSVGPRNTIYF
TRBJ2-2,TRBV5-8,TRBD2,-,TGTGCCAGCAGCTCCGGGACTAGAAACACCGGGGAGCTGTTTTTT,CASSSGTRNTGELFF
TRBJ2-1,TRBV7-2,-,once,TGTGCCAGCACCCCGGGCCGGGGTGAGTTCTTC,CASTPGRGEFF
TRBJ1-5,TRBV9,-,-,TGTGCCAGCAGCGGGCCCTCTACAGATAGCAATCAGCCCCAGCATTTT,CASSGPSTDSNQPQHF
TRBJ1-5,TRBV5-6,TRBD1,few,TGTGCCAGCAGCTCAGGGGGGAGCAATCAGCCCCAGCATTTT,CASSSGGSNQPQHF
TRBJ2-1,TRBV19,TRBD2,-,TGTGCCAGTAGTAGACCAGCGGGAGGGCCTTTCAATGAGCAGTTCTTC,CASSRPAGGPFNEQFF
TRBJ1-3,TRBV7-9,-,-,TGTGCCAGCAGCTTACAGAGGCCGCTGGAAAACACCATATATTTT,CASSLQRPLENTIYF
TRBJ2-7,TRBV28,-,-,TGTGCCAGCAGCCTTGACACCGCAAGCGGCTACGAGCAGTACTTC,CASSLDTASGYEQYF
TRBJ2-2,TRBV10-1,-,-,TGCGCCAGCAGTCCATTTAGTGGCAGGGGGAACACCGGGGAGCTGTTTTTT,CASSPFSGRGNTGELFF
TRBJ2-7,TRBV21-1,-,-,TGTGCCAGCAGCAAAGATTCAGGGGTCTCCTACGAGCAGTACTTC,CASSKDSGVSYEQYF
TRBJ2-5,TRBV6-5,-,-,TGTGCCAGCAGTTACCGTATGCAAGAGACCCAGTACTTC,CASSYRMQETQYF
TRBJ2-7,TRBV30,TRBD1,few,TGTGCCTGGACCCCGGGGACAGCGAGCTACGAGCAGTACTTC,CAWTPGTASYEQYF
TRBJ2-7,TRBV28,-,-,TGTGCCAGCAGTTTATCAGGGATGAGCTCCTACGAGCAGTACTTC,CASSLSGMSSYEQYF
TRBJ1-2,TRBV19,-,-,TGTGCCAGTCTCAACTTCCCCGCGGGGGGGAACTATGGCTACACCTTC,CASLNFPAGGNYGYTF
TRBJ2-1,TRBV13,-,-,TGTGCCAGCAATCTAGGAGGGGGGGCCGGGGATGAGCAGTTCTTC,CASNLGGGAGDEQFF
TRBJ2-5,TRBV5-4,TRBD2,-,TGTGCCAGCAGCGCCGCGACTAGCGGGAGGGTAGAGACCCAGTACTTC,CASSAATSGRVETQYF
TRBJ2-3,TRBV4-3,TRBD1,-,TGCGCCAGCAGCCAAGATGACGTTAACAGGGGGCCCACAGATACGCAGTATTTT,CASSQDDVNRGPTDTQYF
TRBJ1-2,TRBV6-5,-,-,TGTGCCAGCAGAAGCAGGGAAGGATCCTATGGCTACACCTTC,CASRSREGSYGYTF
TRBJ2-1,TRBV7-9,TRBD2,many,TGTGCCAGCAGCCCACTTACTAGCGGCCCTAACAATGAGCAGTTCTTC,CASSPLTSGPNNEQFF
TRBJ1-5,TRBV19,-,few,TGTGCCAGTAGTATGGGGGGAAGTCAGCCCCAGCATTTT,CASSMGGSQPQHF
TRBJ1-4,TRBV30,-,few,TGTGCCTGGAGTGTACGAGGGTTTGGCGTTAATGAAAAACTGTTTTTT,CAWSVRGFGVNEKLFF
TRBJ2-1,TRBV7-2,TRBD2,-,TGTGCCAGCAGCCGAACGACTAGCGGGAGGAATGAGCAGTTCTTC,CASSRTTSGRNEQFF
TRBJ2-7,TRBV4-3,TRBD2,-,TGCGCCAGCAGCCAAGATGGTACTAGCGGGGGCTACGAGCAGTACTTC,CASSQDGTSGGYEQYF
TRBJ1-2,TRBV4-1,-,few,TGCGCCAGCAGCCAAGATCAACAGCTGTTCGACTATGGCTACACCTTC,CASSQDQQLFDYGYTF
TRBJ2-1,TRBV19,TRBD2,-,TGTGCCAGTAGTATAGAAGGAATTGGGCTAGCGGGAGGGAATGAGCAGTTCTTC,CASSIEGIGLAGGNEQFF
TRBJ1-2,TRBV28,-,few,TGTGCCAGCATTTCTTCCTATGGCTACACCTTC,CASISSYGYTF
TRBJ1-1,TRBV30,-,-,TGTGCCTGGGGAGGGGCCATCACTGAAGCTTTCTTT,CAWGGAITEAFF
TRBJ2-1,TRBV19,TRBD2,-,TGTGCCAGTACCACAAGTCCTAGCGGGAGAGGCGAGCAGTTCTTC,CASTTSPSGRGEQFF
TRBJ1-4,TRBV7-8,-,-,TGTGCCACTACGGGTTCAGCGGCTAATGAAAAACTGTTTTTT,CATTGSAANEKLFF
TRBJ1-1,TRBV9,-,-,TGTGCCAGCAGCGTAGATGCAGGGTTTATGAACACTGAAGCTTTCTTT,CASSVDAGFMNTEAFF
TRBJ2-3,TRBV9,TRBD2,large,TGTGCCAGCAGCGTAGGACTAGCGGCAGATACGCAGTATTTT,CASSVGLAADTQYF
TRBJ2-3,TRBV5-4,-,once,TGTGCCAGCAGCTTGAATTCCCAGGGGATAGATACGCAGTATTTT,CASSLNSQGIDTQYF